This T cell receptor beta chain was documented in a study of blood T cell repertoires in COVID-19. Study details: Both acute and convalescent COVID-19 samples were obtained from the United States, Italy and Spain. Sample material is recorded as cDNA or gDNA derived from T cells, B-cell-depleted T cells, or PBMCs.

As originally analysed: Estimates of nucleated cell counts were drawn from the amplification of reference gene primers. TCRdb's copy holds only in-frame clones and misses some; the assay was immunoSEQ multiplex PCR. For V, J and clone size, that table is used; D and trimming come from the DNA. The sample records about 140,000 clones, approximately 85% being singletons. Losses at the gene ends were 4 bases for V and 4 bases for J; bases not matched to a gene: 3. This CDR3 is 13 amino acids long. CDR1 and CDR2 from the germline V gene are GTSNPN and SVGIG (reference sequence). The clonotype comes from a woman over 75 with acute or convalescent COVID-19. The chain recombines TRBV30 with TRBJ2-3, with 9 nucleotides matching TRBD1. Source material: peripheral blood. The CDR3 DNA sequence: TGTGCCTGGACTACAGGGGGCGCAGATACGCAGTATTTT. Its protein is CAWTTGGADTQYF.